The 29 T cell receptor beta chains listed next were all sequenced from one sample in a study of CD8 T cells in Susac syndrome. An amount of RNA that ranged from roughly 0.5 to 1 ug was reverse transcribed with random hexamers. Using its own MiXCR run on the immunoSEQ multiplex PCR reads, TCRdb lists one record per CDR3 protein. The data show 69,000 or so distinct CDR3 sequences, approximately 93% seen once. Sequencing was carried out using CD8+ T cells from PBMCs. Source of these receptors: a human donor with multiple sclerosis.

The V call is TRBV29-1, the J call TRBJ2-2; a possible D gene is TRBD1 (6 bases). There are 14 residues in the CDR3. Trimming stripped 7 bases from V and 0 bases from J, with 12 bases between. Germline CDR1 and CDR2: SQVTM and ANQGSEA. The CDR3 is CSAPDSANTGELFF. The CDR3 DNA sequence: TGCAGCGCTCCGGACAGCGCGAACACCGGGGAGCTGTTTTTT.

The J gene is TRBJ2-2, the V gene TRBV13; D not resolved. In germline, CDR1 is PRHDT, CDR2 FYEKMQ (reference sequence). V lost 5 bases and J lost 6, with 7 bases in between. This CDR3 is 12 amino acids long. CDR3 loop: CASSPRSGELFF. The CDR3 coding sequence is TGTGCCAGCAGCCCCCGATCCGGGGAGCTGTTTTTT. Full variable domain (outside the CDR3, taken from reference TRBV13 and TRBJ2-2): AAGVIQSPRHLIKEKRETATLKCYPIPRHDTVYWYQQGPGQDPQFLISFYEKMQSDKGSIPDRFSAQQFSDYHSELNMSSLELGDSALYFCASSPRSGELFFGEGSRLTVL.

V and J are TRBV28 and TRBJ1-1; D is unresolved. Per the germline V gene, CDR1 is MDHEN and CDR2 is SYDVKM. The CDR3 spans 13 residues. V was cut by 3 bases and J by 1 base, with 6 bases left in between. The CDR3 DNA sequence: TGTGCCAGCAGTTTTGCGGGGAACACTGAAGCTTTCTTT. Its protein is CASSFAGNTEAFF.

This sequence joins TRBV7-6 and TRBJ1-1; D gene ambiguous. The germline gives CDR1 SGHVS, CDR2 FNYEAQ. This CDR3 spans 15 amino acids. Trimming removed 2 bases at V and 7 bases at J, with 17 bases between. CDR3 bases: TGTGCCAGCAGCTTATTTACTAGCACAGACCGTGAAGCTTTCTTT. Protein sequence: CASSLFTSTDREAFF.

The rearrangement links TRBV27 to TRBJ2-1, with D perhaps TRBD2 (5 bases). Per the germline V gene, CDR1 is MNHEY and CDR2 is SMNVEV (reference sequence). This CDR3 spans 17 amino acids. The V gene lost 6 bases and the J gene lost 5 bases, with 23 bases spanning the gap. As DNA, the CDR3 is TGTGCCAGCAGCCCCTTTCGCCTAGCAGCATCTGACAATGAGCAGTTCTTC. Protein: CASSPFRLAASDNEQFF.

This chain joins TRBV7-2 and TRBJ2-5, with D unclear. Germline CDR1 is SGHTA and CDR2 is FQGNSA. The V end lost 4 bases, the J end lost 2 bases, and 8 bases lay between the germline ends. This CDR3 region has 13 residues. The CDR3 loop is CASSSPLQETQYF. CDR3 bases: TGTGCCAGCAGCTCCCCCCTTCAAGAGACCCAGTACTTC.

The genes are TRBV9 and TRBJ2-1; the D is unclear. The CDR3 length is 16 residues. Trimming left V 0 bases short and J 0 bases short, with 10 bases between. The germline CDR1 and CDR2 sequences are SGDLS and YYNGEE. The CDR3 reads CASSVGSTISYNEQFF. Written as DNA, the CDR3 is TGTGCCAGCAGCGTAGGAAGCACAATCTCCTACAATGAGCAGTTCTTC. The variable domain in full, with the rest retrieved from reference TRBV9 and TRBJ2-1, is DSGVTQTPKHLITATGQRVTLRCSPRSGDLSVYWYQQSLDQGLQFLIQYYNGEERAKGNILERFSAQQFPDLHSELNLSSLELGDSALYFCASSVGSTISYNEQFFGPGTRLTVL.

The CDR3 sequence is CASSPLWDTPNYGYTF. The CDR3 DNA sequence: TGTGCCAGCAGTCCTCTCTGGGACACTCCTAACTATGGCTACACCTTC. The chain combines TRBV27 with TRBJ1-2, with a tentative D call TRBD1 (6 bases). Trimming pared 5 bases from V and 0 bases from J, leaving 16 bases between. CDR3 length: 16 residues. Germline CDR1 reads MNHEY; CDR2 reads SMNVEV (reference sequence).

J is TRBJ1-4 and V is TRBV27, with D possibly being TRBD1 (6 bases). V was shortened by 6 bases and J by 0 bases, with 8 bases between the two germline ends. The CDR3 runs to 14 residues. Germline-derived CDR1 and CDR2 are MNHEY and SMNVEV (reference sequence). DNA of the CDR3: TGTGCCAGCAGCAGGGGTTCAACTAATGAAAAACTGTTTTTT. Amino acids: CASSRGSTNEKLFF.

J is TRBJ2-6 and V is TRBV24-1; the match to TRBD1 covers 10 bases. V shed 2 bases, J shed 5 bases, and the junction held 8 bases outside the gene matches. The CDR3 consists of 18 residues. CDR1 KGHDR and CDR2 SFDVKD come from the germline V gene. Written as DNA, the CDR3 is TGTGCCACCAGTGATTCCGGGACAGGGGCTACTAGGGCCAACGTCCTGACTTTC. As protein: CATSDSGTGATRANVLTF.

This clonotype was observed a few times. This chain connects TRBV4-3 to TRBJ2-1; D gene unclear. CDR3 size: 14 residues. V was trimmed by 0 bases and J by 10 bases, leaving 13 bases between them. Per germline, CDR1 LGHNA and CDR2 YSLEER. CDR3 in DNA: TGCGCCAGCAGCCAAGATGCAGACGACGAAGAGCAGTTCTTC. Translating gives CASSQDADDEEQFF.

The J gene is TRBJ1-5, the V gene TRBV7-2; D is possibly TRBD1 (6 bases). Germline CDR1 is SGHTA and CDR2 is FQGNSA. Trimming removed 1 base at V and 6 bases at J, with 10 bases between. CDR3 length: 14 amino acids. The CDR3 loop reads CASSLVRGAQPQHF. The DNA for the CDR3 is TGTGCCAGCAGCTTAGTCCGGGGGGCTCAGCCCCAGCATTTT.

This clonotype has just one count. The chain employs TRBV27 and TRBJ1-2; D gene uncertain. Germline CDR1 reads MNHEY; CDR2 reads SMNVEV (reference sequence). The V and J ends lost 3 bases and 4 bases respectively, with 15 bases between them. This CDR3 is 15 amino acids long. The DNA of the CDR3 is TGTGCCAGCAGTTTTACGGTGGGAACGGTCTATGGCTACACCTTC. Translation: CASSFTVGTVYGYTF.

This clonotype is a singleton in its sample. The CDR3 nucleotides are TGTGCCAGCCAACCGGGACATAACACTGAAGCTTTCTTT. This gives the protein CASQPGHNTEAFF. V usage is TRBV24-1 and J usage is TRBJ1-1; TRBD1 might be the D (6 bases). Per the germline V gene, CDR1 is KGHDR and CDR2 is SFDVKD. V was clipped by 11 bases and J by 2 bases, with 14 bases between them. The CDR3 is 13 amino acids.

The rearrangement uses TRBV20-1 and TRBJ2-1; TRBD2 agrees at 7 bases. Looked up from germline, CDR1 is DFQATT and CDR2 is SNEGSKA (reference sequence). V lost 2 bases to trimming and J lost 9 bases; unmatched junction nucleotides: 16. This CDR3 contains 16 residues. This chain's CDR3 is CSARPTTSQDFGEQFF. CDR3 DNA sequence: TGCAGTGCTAGACCTACGACTAGCCAGGACTTCGGTGAGCAGTTCTTC.

This rearrangement joins TRBV19 to TRBJ2-3, with 11 positions matching TRBD2. CDR1 is LNHDA and CDR2 is SQIVND in the germline V gene (reference sequence). The CDR3 extends over 14 amino acids. Trimming at V came to 10 bases and at J to 1 base, leaving 4 bases not matched to a gene. The CDR3 protein is CATGGLAGTDTQYF. For the CDR3, the DNA is TGTGCCACCGGGGGACTAGCGGGCACAGATACGCAGTATTTT.

V usage is TRBV4-1 and J usage is TRBJ1-1; the D gene is possibly TRBD1 (6 bases). V was shortened by 3 bases and J by 0 bases, with 17 bases between the two germline ends. Germline V gene sequence: CDR1 MGHRA, CDR2 YSYEKL. The CDR3 runs 17 residues. The chain's CDR3 is CASSHYPAGGVNTEAFF. DNA of the CDR3: TGCGCCAGCAGCCATTATCCTGCGGGGGGCGTGAACACTGAAGCTTTCTTT.

V and J are TRBV30 and TRBJ1-6, with D maybe TRBD1 (5 bases). Trimming shortened V by 0 bases and J by 10 bases, and 16 bases separated the two germline ends. The CDR3 length is 15 residues. CDR1 and CDR2 (germline): GTSNPN, SVGIG (reference sequence). CDR3 sequence reads: CAWSVLRGKESPLHF. Here the CDR3 DNA reads TGTGCCTGGAGTGTACTACGGGGGAAAGAATCACCCCTCCACTTT.

This chain links TRBV29-1 with TRBJ2-5, with TRBD2 identical over 8 bases. The CDR3 contains 13 residues. After removal of 3 bases from V and 1 base from J, the junction contained 1 base not matched to a gene. Germline values: CDR1 SQVTM, CDR2 ANQGSEA. The CDR3 DNA reads TGCAGCGTTGACGGGGGGGCCCAAGAGACCCAGTACTTC. This translates into CSVDGGAQETQYF.

This chain uses TRBV6-2 or TRBV6-3 with TRBJ1-5; a possible D gene is TRBD1 (5 bases). The germline CDR1 and CDR2 sequences are MNHEY and SVGEGT. This CDR3 has 14 amino acids. Trimming pared 2 bases from V and 6 bases from J, leaving 11 bases between. CDR3 bases: TGTGCCAGCAGTTACGGGGGTGGCACTCAGCCCCAGCATTTT. This codes for CASSYGGGTQPQHF.

The genes are TRBV25-1 and TRBJ1-1; a possible D gene is TRBD1 (6 bases). V lost 4 bases and J 1 base, leaving 13 bases between the germline ends. Germline V CDR1 and CDR2: MGHDK, SYGVNS. This CDR3 has 15 amino acids. The DNA of the CDR3 is TGTGCCAGCAGTGCATGGTCGGGACAGAACACTGAAGCTTTCTTT. This translates into CASSAWSGQNTEAFF.

This sequence joins TRBV7-9 and TRBJ2-5; TRBD2 matches 7 bases. Germline-derived CDR1 and CDR2 are SEHNR and FQNEAQ (reference sequence). J gave up 4 bases and V 4 bases, and 9 bases lay outside the gene matches. The CDR3 is 15 residues long. The CDR3 nucleotides read TGTGCCAGCAGCTCCAAGCCAGGGAGGGGAGAGACCCAGTACTTC. Amino acids: CASSSKPGRGETQYF.

The chain is built from TRBV20-1 and TRBJ2-1, with 14 nucleotides matching TRBD2. V lost 5 bases to trimming and J lost 7 bases; unmatched junction nucleotides: 10. This CDR3 is built from 16 residues. The germline V gene encodes CDR1 DFQATT and CDR2 SNEGSKA (reference sequence). The CDR3 region is CSAPKPGTSGSNEQFF. CDR3 bases: TGCAGTGCTCCGAAGCCCGGGACTAGCGGGAGTAATGAGCAGTTCTTC.

V usage is TRBV28 and J usage is TRBJ2-7; D perhaps matches TRBD1 (5 bases). V shed 3 bases and J shed 2 bases, with 14 bases lying between them. Germline assignment: CDR1 MDHEN and CDR2 SYDVKM. The CDR3 totals 15 residues. The CDR3 sequence: CASSLATQGPYEQYF. DNA of the CDR3: TGTGCCAGCAGTTTGGCGACCCAGGGCCCCTACGAGCAGTACTTC.

The V call is TRBV27, the J call TRBJ2-7; 10 bases agree with TRBD1. J lost 3 bases, V lost 4 bases, and 3 bases had no gene match. The CDR3 is 14 residues long. CDR1 is MNHEY and CDR2 is SMNVEV in the germline V gene (reference sequence). The DNA of the CDR3 is TGTGCCAGCAGTTCGCGGACAGGGGGCTACGAGCAGTACTTC. It encodes CASSSRTGGYEQYF.

CDR3 amino acids: CSYSGTSGFNEQFF. Here the CDR3 DNA reads TGCAGCTACTCCGGGACTAGCGGGTTCAATGAGCAGTTCTTC. The chain has TRBV29-1 and TRBJ2-1, with 12 bases that match TRBD2. This CDR3 is 14 amino acids long. V dropped 8 bases and J dropped 6; count of bases not matched to a gene: 8. CDR1 and CDR2 (germline): SQVTM, ANQGSEA.

The rearrangement uses TRBV28 and TRBJ1-1; no definite D call. V was trimmed by 3 bases and J by 1 base, leaving 6 bases between them. The germline V gene has CDR1 MDHEN and CDR2 SYDVKM. CDR3 length: 13 amino acids. This chain's CDR3 is CASSFGGNTEAFF. The CDR3 DNA sequence: TGTGCCAGCAGTTTTGGTGGGAACACTGAAGCTTTCTTT.

V and J are TRBV9 and TRBJ2-1; D not resolved. CDR1 is SGDLS and CDR2 is YYNGEE in the germline V gene. This CDR3 is built from 14 residues. Trimming took off 0 bases at V and 8 bases at J, with 12 bases between the two ends. The CDR3 DNA reads TGTGCCAGCAGCGTAGGTTTGGGCTCGGATGAGCAGTTCTTC. Translation gives CASSVGLGSDEQFF.

The chain couples TRBV29-1 to TRBJ1-1; D gene unclear. Per germline, CDR1 SQVTM and CDR2 ANQGSEA. The CDR3 extends over 13 amino acids. V was clipped by 4 bases and J by 4 bases, with 13 bases between them. CDR3 loop: CSVVGDWGTEAFF. The CDR3 coding sequence is TGCAGCGTTGTTGGCGATTGGGGCACTGAAGCTTTCTTT. The full variable domain, with the rest looked up from reference TRBV29-1 and TRBJ1-1, is SAVISQKPSRDICQRGTSLTIQCQVDSQVTMMFWYRQQPGQSLTLIATANQGSEATYESGFVIDKFPISRPNLTFSTLTVSNMSPEDSSIYLCSVVGDWGTEAFFGQGTRLTVV.